This T cell receptor (beta chain) was captured by sequencing in a study of post-analysis software for immune sequencing data. Overall study results and limits: Same-batch samples co-clustered strongly by F measure. Included in a set of a few TRBV segments more frequent in patients than controls were TRBV5-6, TRBV5-1 and TRBV20-1.

In its sample, this clonotype was seen many times. Its antigen is unidentified. The CDR3 extends over 13 amino acids. From germline, CDR1 is KGHDR and CDR2 SFDVKD. The germline V and J ends were trimmed by 7 bases and 4 bases, with 10 bases remaining between them. Prepared libraries of TCR beta cDNA carried unique molecular identifiers. Some 450,000 cDNA molecules were recovered from an input of 1 to 10 million T cells. TCRdb re-analysed the PCR reads in MiXCR, keeping a single row per CDR3 protein. The sample consists of some 260,000 distinct CDR3 sequences, 36% of them appearing once. This TCR was recovered from a girl between 10 and 17 years old with multiple sclerosis. Sequenced sample: blood. The J gene is TRBJ2-1, the V gene TRBV24-1; D not resolved. CDR3 sequence: CATSPGVYNEQFF. The CDR3 coding sequence is TGTGCCACCAGCCCAGGAGTGTACAATGAGCAGTTCTTC.